The 22 T cell receptor beta chains given below trace back to one sample, sequenced in a study of cytomegalovirus exposure and HLA in healthy donors. Amplification used 60 Vbeta primers and 13 Jbeta primers. Data came from immunoSEQ multiplex PCR; TCRdb stores just in-frame clones and leaves some out. Among about 170,000 clones listed, about four fifths were seen once. Sample: PBMCs. The receptors shown here come from a woman in her late teens or twenties in good health and CMV-seronegative.

V gene TRBV7-2 combines with J gene TRBJ2-1; 14 positions match TRBD2. Germline trimming cut 0 bases from V and 1 base from J; bases unmatched to any gene: 5. Germline V gene lookup returns CDR1 SGHTA and CDR2 FQGNSA. The length of the CDR3 is 19 residues. This CDR3 reads CASSLAGLAGGRSYNEQFF. The CDR3 DNA sequence: TGTGCCAGCAGCTTAGCAGGACTAGCGGGAGGTCGGTCCTACAATGAGCAGTTCTTC.

The chain joins TRBV7-2 to TRBJ2-5; a weak D match, TRBD1 (6 bases). The V gene's germline CDR1 is SGHTA and CDR2 FQGNSA. V lost 4 bases to trimming and J lost 3 bases, with 9 bases between them. CDR3 length: 13 amino acids. The CDR3 DNA sequence: TGTGCCAGCAGCTCAGGGGCGAAAGAGACCCAGTACTTC. Encoded protein: CASSSGAKETQYF.

The rearrangement links TRBV28 to TRBJ2-3; 14 bases are a match to TRBD2. CDR3 size: 18 residues. CDR1 is MDHEN and CDR2 is SYDVKM in the germline V gene. V trimming: 2 bases; J trimming: 0 bases; junction bases outside the gene matches: 4. The DNA of the CDR3 is TGTGCCAGCAGTTTACTGGGACTAGCGGGAGTGAGCACAGATACGCAGTATTTT. It encodes CASSLLGLAGVSTDTQYF.

V gene TRBV19 combines with J gene TRBJ2-1; 8 nucleotides line up with TRBD2. The CDR3 runs 14 residues. With 6 bases clipped from V and 9 bases from J, the junction kept 10 bases outside the gene matches. In germline, CDR1 is LNHDA, CDR2 SQIVND (reference sequence). As DNA, the CDR3 is TGTGCCAGTAGCGTACCGGGGGGGGGAGTTGAGCAGTTCTTC. Translation: CASSVPGGGVEQFF.

This clone has only a few counts. This rearrangement joins TRBV2 to TRBJ2-2; 7 bases line up with TRBD2. Germline V gene data show CDR1 as SNHLY and CDR2 as FYNNEI. This CDR3 region has 15 residues. V dropped 7 bases and J dropped 6; count of bases not matched to a gene: 11. CDR3 sequence (DNA): TGTGCCAGCAATACTCAAGCGGGGTTTTCCGGGGAGCTGTTTTTT. Amino acids: CASNTQAGFSGELFF.

The gene calls are TRBV5-4 and TRBJ2-7; 11 nucleotides line up with TRBD2. The germline gives CDR1 SGHNT, CDR2 YYREEE (reference sequence). This CDR3 is built from 14 residues. Unmatched junction bases numbered 3, after V lost 4 bases and J lost 3 bases. CDR3 DNA sequence: TGTGCCAGCAGCACCCTAGCGGGAGGCTACGAGCAGTACTTC. As protein: CASSTLAGGYEQYF.

This chain links TRBV4-1 with TRBJ1-6, with D possibly matching TRBD1 (5 bases). This CDR3 has 16 amino acids. Trimming shortened V by 1 base and J by 5 bases, and 12 bases separated the two germline ends. Germline CDR1 and CDR2: MGHRA and YSYEKL. The CDR3 DNA reads as TGCGCCAGCAGCCAAGTCGGTCAGGGCAATAATTCACCCCTCCACTTT. As protein: CASSQVGQGNNSPLHF.

This sequence joins TRBV6-6 and TRBJ2-3, with D perhaps matching TRBD1 (6 bases). The CDR3 covers 16 residues. CDR1 MNHNY and CDR2 SVGAGI come from the germline V gene (reference sequence). The V and J ends lost 2 bases and 5 bases respectively, with 17 bases between them. The CDR3 sequence is CASSYLPGTPGDTQYF. The CDR3 DNA reads as TGTGCCAGCAGTTACCTCCCCGGGACACCGGGAGATACGCAGTATTTT.

This rearrangement joins TRBV21-1 to TRBJ2-1; TRBD2, the table's D call, was not compared with the DNA. TRBV21-1 is deemed a pseudogene. This CDR3 has 16 residues. The CDR3 here is CASSGEGKLSYNEQFF. The CDR3 DNA follows: TGTGCCAGCAGCGGAGAGGGAAAGCTCTCCTACAATGAGCAGTTCTTC.

The chain combines TRBV10-3 with TRBJ2-2, with TRBD2 matching 11 bases. The CDR3 totals 15 residues. Germline CDR1 is ENHRY and CDR2 is SYGVKD. Trimming took 6 bases from V and 3 from J; bases not matched to a gene: 3. CDR3 loop: CAIRPGLADTGELFF. The CDR3 DNA follows: TGTGCCATCAGACCGGGACTAGCGGACACCGGGGAGCTGTTTTTT.

The chain carries TRBV4-2 and TRBJ2-2; 10 bases align to TRBD2. CDR1 and CDR2 (germline): LGHNA, YNFKEQ. There are 17 residues in the CDR3. Trimming took 2 bases from V and 2 from J; bases not matched to a gene: 5. This chain's CDR3 is CASSQSEREGNTGELFF. The CDR3 DNA sequence: TGTGCCAGCAGCCAATCGGAGCGGGAGGGTAACACCGGGGAGCTGTTTTTT.

The rearrangement links TRBV5-6 to TRBJ2-7; TRBD1 matches at 9 bases. Per germline, CDR1 SGHDT and CDR2 YYEEEE. V shed 3 bases and J 12 bases; nucleotides not matched to a gene: 13. The CDR3 loop spans 14 amino acids. The CDR3: CASSWGGTGNFRYF. The CDR3 DNA sequence: TGTGCCAGCAGCTGGGGCGGGACAGGGAATTTTCGGTACTTC.

This chain uses TRBV4-1 with TRBJ2-4; possible D gene TRBD1, 6 bases. Trimming left V 0 bases short and J 7 bases short, with 16 bases between. CDR3 size: 16 residues. The V gene's germline CDR1 is MGHRA and CDR2 YSYEKL. CDR3 sequence: CASSQEGAGRSNIQYF. The CDR3 coding sequence is TGCGCCAGCAGCCAAGAGGGGGCAGGCAGGTCGAACATTCAGTACTTC.

The CDR3 bases are TGCGCCAGCGGAGGACAGGGGCGGGGCACAGATACGCAGTATTTT. This translates into CASGGQGRGTDTQYF. The chain couples TRBV10-1 to TRBJ2-3; 9 nucleotides line up with TRBD1. V lost 8 bases and J lost 1; bases outside the gene matches: 7. Germline loops: CDR1 WNHNN, CDR2 SYGVQD (reference sequence). The CDR3 contains 15 residues.

The gene calls are TRBV7-2 and TRBJ2-4, with TRBD2 identical over 9 bases. V dropped 5 bases and J dropped 15; count of bases not matched to a gene: 5. Germline V gene sequence: CDR1 SGHTA, CDR2 FQGNSA. This CDR3 comprises 11 residues. In DNA, the CDR3 is TGTGCCAGCAGCCTAGGGACTAGCCGGTACTTC. This codes for CASSLGTSRYF. Combining the CDR3 with reference TRBV7-2 and TRBJ2-4 gives the whole variable domain GAGVSQSPSNKVTEKGKDVELRCDPISGHTALYWYRQSLGQGLEFLIYFQGNSAPDKSGLPSDRFSAERTGGSVSTLTIQRTQQEDSAVYLCASSLGTSRYFGAGTRLSVL.

In this sample, this clone turned up a few times. CDR3 protein: CASSQDPLYEQYF. In nucleotides, the CDR3 is TGCGCCAGCAGCCAAGATCCCCTCTACGAGCAGTACTTC. The gene calls are TRBV4-3 and TRBJ2-7; D unclear. This CDR3 is built from 13 residues. Trimming shortened V by 0 bases and J by 3 bases, and 6 bases separated the two germline ends. CDR1 and CDR2 from the germline V gene are LGHNA and YSLEER.

The V and J genes are TRBV19 and TRBJ2-7; D ambiguous. This CDR3 has 14 amino acids. Trimming removed 5 bases at V and 0 bases at J, with 11 bases between. The germline gives CDR1 LNHDA, CDR2 SQIVND (reference sequence). As DNA, the CDR3 is TGTGCCAGTAGTTTCGGAAGGAGCTCCTACGAGCAGTACTTC. Amino acid sequence: CASSFGRSSYEQYF.

The chain joins TRBV5-1 to TRBJ1-5; D may be TRBD1 (5 bases). Germline CDR1 SGHRS, CDR2 YFSETQ. The CDR3 spans 14 residues. V lost 4 bases, J lost 0 bases, and 8 bases lay in between. CDR3: CASSTGGSNQPQHF. In nucleotides, the CDR3 is TGCGCCAGCAGCACCGGGGGTAGCAATCAGCCCCAGCATTTT. The full variable domain, with the rest looked up from reference TRBV5-1 and TRBJ1-5, is KAGVTQTPRYLIKTRGQQVTLSCSPISGHRSVSWYQQTPGQGLQFLFEYFSETQRNKGNFPGRFSGRQFSNSRSEMNVSTLELGDSALYLCASSTGGSNQPQHFGDGTRLSIL.

The CDR3 here is CASSWSMADTKPVDYGYTF. In DNA, the CDR3 is TGTGCCAGCAGCTGGAGCATGGCCGATACAAAACCCGTGGACTATGGCTACACCTTC. J is TRBJ1-2 and V is TRBV7-8; no definite D call. V dropped 4 bases and J dropped 3 bases, with 27 bases sitting between them. CDR1 is SGHVS and CDR2 is FQNEAQ in the germline V gene. CDR3 length equals 19 residues.

The table lists this clone with a few counts. V gene TRBV7-9 combines with J gene TRBJ2-1; 11 bases line up with TRBD2. Losses at the gene ends were 8 bases for V and 1 base for J; bases not matched to a gene: 4. The CDR3 is 15 amino acids. CDR1 and CDR2 from the germline V gene are SEHNR and FQNEAQ (reference sequence). The CDR3 is CASGIAGGSYNEQFF. The CDR3 nucleotides read TGTGCCAGCGGTATAGCGGGAGGGTCCTACAATGAGCAGTTCTTC.

This clone occurred once. The chain couples TRBV6-5 to TRBJ2-5, with 7 bases matching TRBD2. The CDR3 is 16 residues long. Germline assignment: CDR1 MNHEY and CDR2 SVGAGI. The ends lost 4 bases at V and 6 bases at J; junction bases unmatched: 14. CDR3 nucleotides: TGTGCCAGCAGTTCCCGATTAGTGGGAGGGCCTCAGACCCAGTACTTC. Translating gives CASSSRLVGGPQTQYF.

The rearrangement joins TRBV11-2 to TRBJ1-5; D gene unclear. Trimming cost V 4 bases and J 6 bases, with 10 bases left between them. Germline assignment: CDR1 SGHAT and CDR2 FQNNGV. The length of the CDR3 is 13 residues. For the CDR3, the DNA is TGTGCCAGCAGCTCGGGAGCCCTTCAGCCCCAGCATTTT. It encodes CASSSGALQPQHF.